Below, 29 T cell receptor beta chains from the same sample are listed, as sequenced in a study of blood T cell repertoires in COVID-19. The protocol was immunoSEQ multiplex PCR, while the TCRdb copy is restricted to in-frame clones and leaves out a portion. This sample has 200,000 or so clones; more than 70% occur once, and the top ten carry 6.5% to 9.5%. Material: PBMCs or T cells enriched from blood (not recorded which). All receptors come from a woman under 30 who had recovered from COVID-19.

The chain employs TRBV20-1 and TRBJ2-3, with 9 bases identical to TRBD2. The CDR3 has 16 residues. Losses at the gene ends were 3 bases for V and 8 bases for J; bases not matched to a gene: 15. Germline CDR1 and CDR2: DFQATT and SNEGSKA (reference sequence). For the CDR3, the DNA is TGCAGTGCTAGTGACCGGACTAGCGTTAGGTTCGGTACGCAGTATTTT. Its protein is CSASDRTSVRFGTQYF.

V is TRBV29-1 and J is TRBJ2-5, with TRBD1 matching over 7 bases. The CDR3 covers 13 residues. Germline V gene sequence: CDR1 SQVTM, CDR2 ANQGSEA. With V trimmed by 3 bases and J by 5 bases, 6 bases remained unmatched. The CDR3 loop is CSVDVSRGETQYF. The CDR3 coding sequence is TGCAGCGTTGATGTGTCCAGGGGGGAGACCCAGTACTTC.

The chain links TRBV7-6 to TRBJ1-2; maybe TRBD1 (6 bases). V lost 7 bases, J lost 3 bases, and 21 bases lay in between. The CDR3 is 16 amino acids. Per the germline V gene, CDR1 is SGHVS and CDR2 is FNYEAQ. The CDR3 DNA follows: TGTGCCAGCAACCCCGTGCGGCCAGGGGCCGACTATGGCTACACCTTC. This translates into CASNPVRPGADYGYTF.

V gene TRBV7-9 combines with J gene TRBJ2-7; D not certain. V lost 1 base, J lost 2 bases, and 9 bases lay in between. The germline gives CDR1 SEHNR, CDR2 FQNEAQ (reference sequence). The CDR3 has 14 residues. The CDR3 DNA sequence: TGTGCCAGCAGCTTAGGCGTTACCACCTACGAGCAGTACTTC. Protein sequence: CASSLGVTTYEQYF.

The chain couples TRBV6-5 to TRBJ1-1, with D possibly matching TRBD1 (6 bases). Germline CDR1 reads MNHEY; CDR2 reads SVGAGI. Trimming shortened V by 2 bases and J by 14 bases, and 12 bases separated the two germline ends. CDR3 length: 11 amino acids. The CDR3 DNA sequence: TGTGCCAGCAGTTACAGTCAGGGGATCTTCTTT. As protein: CASSYSQGIFF.

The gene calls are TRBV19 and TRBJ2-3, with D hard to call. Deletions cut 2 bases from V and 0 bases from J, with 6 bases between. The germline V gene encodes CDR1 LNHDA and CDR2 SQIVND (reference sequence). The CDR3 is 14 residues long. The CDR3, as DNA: TGTGCCAGTAGTATACAAACTAGCACAGATACGCAGTATTTT. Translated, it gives CASSIQTSTDTQYF. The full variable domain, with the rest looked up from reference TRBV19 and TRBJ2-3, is DGGITQSPKYLFRKEGQNVTLSCEQNLNHDAMYWYRQDPGQGLRLIYYSQIVNDFQKGDIAEGYSVSREKKESFPLTVTSAQKNPTAFYLCASSIQTSTDTQYFGPGTRLTVL.

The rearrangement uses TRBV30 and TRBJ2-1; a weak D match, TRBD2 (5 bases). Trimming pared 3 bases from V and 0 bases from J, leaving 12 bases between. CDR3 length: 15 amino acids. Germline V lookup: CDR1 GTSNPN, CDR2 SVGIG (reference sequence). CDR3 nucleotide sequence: TGTGCCTGGAGCGAAGCGGCTTACTCCTACAATGAGCAGTTCTTC. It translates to CAWSEAAYSYNEQFF.

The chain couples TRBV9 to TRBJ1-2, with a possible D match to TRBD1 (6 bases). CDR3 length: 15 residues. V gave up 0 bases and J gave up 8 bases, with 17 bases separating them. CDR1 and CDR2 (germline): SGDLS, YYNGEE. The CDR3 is CASSVAPDRDTGYTF. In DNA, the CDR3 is TGTGCCAGCAGCGTAGCGCCTGACCGGGACACCGGCTACACCTTC.

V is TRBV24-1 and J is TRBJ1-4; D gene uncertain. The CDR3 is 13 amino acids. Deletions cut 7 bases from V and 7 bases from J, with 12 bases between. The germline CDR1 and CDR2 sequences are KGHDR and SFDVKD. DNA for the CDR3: TGTGCCACCAGATCGGCGGAAGGTGAAAAACTGTTTTTT. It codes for CATRSAEGEKLFF.

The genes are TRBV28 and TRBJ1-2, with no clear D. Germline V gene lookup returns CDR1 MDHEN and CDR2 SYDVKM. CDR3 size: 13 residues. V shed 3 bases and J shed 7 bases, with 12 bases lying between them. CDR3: CASSFAVSSGYTF. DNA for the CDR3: TGTGCCAGCAGTTTCGCGGTTTCAAGTGGCTACACCTTC.

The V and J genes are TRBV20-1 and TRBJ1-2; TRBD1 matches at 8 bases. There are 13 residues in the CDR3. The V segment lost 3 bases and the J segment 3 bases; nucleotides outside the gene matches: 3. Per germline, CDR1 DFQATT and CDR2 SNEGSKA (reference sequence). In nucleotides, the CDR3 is TGCAGTGCTAGTAACAGGGGGGACTATGGCTACACCTTC. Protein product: CSASNRGDYGYTF.

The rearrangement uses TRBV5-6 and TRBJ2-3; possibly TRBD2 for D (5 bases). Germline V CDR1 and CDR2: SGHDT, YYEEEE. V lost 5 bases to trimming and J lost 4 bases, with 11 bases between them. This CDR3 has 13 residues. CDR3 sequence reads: CASSRGSSDTQYF. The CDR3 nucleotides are TGTGCCAGCAGTAGAGGGAGTTCAGATACGCAGTATTTT.

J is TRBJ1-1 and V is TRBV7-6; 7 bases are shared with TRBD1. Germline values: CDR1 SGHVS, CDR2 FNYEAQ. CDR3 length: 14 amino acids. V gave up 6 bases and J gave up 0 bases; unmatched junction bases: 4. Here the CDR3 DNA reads TGTGCCAGCAGTACGGGACAGATGAACACTGAAGCTTTCTTT. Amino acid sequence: CASSTGQMNTEAFF. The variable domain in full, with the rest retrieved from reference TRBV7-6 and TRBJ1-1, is GAGVSQSPRYKVTKRGQDVALRCDPISGHVSLYWYRQALGQGPEFLTYFNYEAQQDKSGLPNDRFSAERPEGSISTLTIQRTEQRDSAMYRCASSTGQMNTEAFFGQGTRLTVV.

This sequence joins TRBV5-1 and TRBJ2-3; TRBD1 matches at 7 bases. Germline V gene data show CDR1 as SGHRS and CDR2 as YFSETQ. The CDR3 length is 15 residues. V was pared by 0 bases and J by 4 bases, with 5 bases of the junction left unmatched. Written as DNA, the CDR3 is TGCGCCAGCAGCTTGGGGCCAGGGGGATCAGATACGCAGTATTTT. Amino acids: CASSLGPGGSDTQYF.

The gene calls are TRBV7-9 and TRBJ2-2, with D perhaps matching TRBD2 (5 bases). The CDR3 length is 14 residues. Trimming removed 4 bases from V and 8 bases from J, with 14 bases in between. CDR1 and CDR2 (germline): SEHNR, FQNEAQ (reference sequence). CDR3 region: CASSSTEVLGELFF. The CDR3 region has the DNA TGTGCCAGCAGCTCCACGGAGGTATTAGGGGAGCTGTTTTTT.

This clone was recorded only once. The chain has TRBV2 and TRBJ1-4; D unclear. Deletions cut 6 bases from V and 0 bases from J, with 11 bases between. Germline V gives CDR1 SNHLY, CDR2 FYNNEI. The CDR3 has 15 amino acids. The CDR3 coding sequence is TGTGCCAGCAGAGCCTCACCTGCAACTAATGAAAAACTGTTTTTT. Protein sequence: CASRASPATNEKLFF. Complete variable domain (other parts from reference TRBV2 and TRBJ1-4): EPEVTQTPSHQVTQMGQEVILRCVPISNHLYFYWYRQILGQKVEFLVSFYNNEISEKSEIFDDQFSVERPDGSNFTLKIRSTKLEDSAMYFCASRASPATNEKLFFGSGTQLSVL.

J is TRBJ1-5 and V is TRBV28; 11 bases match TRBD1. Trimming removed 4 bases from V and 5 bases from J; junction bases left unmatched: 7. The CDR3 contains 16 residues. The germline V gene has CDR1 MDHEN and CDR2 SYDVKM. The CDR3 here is CASSSPGQGGYQPQHF. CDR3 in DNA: TGTGCCAGCAGTTCACCGGGACAGGGGGGATATCAGCCCCAGCATTTT.

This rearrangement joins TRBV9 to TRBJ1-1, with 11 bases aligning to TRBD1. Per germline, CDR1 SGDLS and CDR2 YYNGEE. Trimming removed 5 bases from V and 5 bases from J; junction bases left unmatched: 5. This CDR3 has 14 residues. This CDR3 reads CASSEGQGATEAFF. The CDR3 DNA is TGTGCCAGCAGTGAAGGACAGGGGGCGACTGAAGCTTTCTTT.

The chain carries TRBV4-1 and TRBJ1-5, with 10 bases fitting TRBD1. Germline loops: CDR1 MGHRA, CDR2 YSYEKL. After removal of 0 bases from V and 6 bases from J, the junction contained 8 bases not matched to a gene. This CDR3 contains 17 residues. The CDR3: CASSQESGQGGFQPQHF. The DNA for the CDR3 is TGCGCCAGCAGCCAAGAGTCCGGACAGGGGGGCTTTCAGCCCCAGCATTTT.

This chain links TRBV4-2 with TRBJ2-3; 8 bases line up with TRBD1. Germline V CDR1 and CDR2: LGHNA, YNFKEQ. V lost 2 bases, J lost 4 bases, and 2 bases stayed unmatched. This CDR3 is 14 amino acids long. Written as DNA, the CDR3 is TGTGCCAGCAGCCAACTGACAGGGGCAGATACGCAGTATTTT. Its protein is CASSQLTGADTQYF.

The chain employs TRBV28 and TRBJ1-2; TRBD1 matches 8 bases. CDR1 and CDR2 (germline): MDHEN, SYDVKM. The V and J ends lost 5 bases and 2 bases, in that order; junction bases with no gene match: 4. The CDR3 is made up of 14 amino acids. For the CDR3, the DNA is TGTGCCAGCAGTATCTCAGGGGGCAACTATGGCTACACCTTC. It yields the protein CASSISGGNYGYTF.

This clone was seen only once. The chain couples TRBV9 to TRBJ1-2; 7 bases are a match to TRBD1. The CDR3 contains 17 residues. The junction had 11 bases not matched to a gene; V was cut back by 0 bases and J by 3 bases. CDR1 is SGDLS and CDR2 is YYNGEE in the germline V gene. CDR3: CASSVARGIANDYGYTF. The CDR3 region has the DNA TGTGCCAGCAGCGTAGCCAGGGGGATCGCTAACGACTATGGCTACACCTTC.

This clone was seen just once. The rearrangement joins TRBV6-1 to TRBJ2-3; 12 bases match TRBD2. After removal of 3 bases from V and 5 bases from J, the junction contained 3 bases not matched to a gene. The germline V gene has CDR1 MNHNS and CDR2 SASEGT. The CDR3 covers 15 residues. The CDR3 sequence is CASSEGGLAGDTQYF. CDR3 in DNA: TGTGCCAGCAGTGAGGGGGGACTAGCGGGAGATACGCAGTATTTT.

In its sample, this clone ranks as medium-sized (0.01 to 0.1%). The DNA of the CDR3 is TGCGCCAGCGGCCTAGAGTTGAACACTGAAGCTTTCTTT. It is translated as CASGLELNTEAFF. The chain couples TRBV5-1 to TRBJ1-1; the D is unclear. Germline V CDR1 and CDR2: SGHRS, YFSETQ. The CDR3 has 13 residues. Trimming left V 7 bases short and J 0 bases short, with 10 bases between.

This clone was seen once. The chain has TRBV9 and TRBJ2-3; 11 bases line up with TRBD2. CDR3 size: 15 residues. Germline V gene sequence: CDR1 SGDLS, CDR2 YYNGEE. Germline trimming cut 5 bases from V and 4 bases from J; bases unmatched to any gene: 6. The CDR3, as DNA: TGTGCCAGCAGGCGAGGTAGCGGGGGGGCAGATACGCAGTATTTT. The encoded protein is CASRRGSGGADTQYF.

CDR3 coding DNA: TGTGCCAGCAGCTTAGAGGACAGGGGAGGGACAACTAATGAAAAACTGTTTTTT. Its protein product is CASSLEDRGGTTNEKLFF. V usage is TRBV7-9 and J usage is TRBJ1-4; 9 bases agree with TRBD1. The CDR3 totals 18 residues. Losses at the gene ends were 1 base for V and 0 bases for J; bases not matched to a gene: 6. Per germline, CDR1 SEHNR and CDR2 FQNEAQ (reference sequence).

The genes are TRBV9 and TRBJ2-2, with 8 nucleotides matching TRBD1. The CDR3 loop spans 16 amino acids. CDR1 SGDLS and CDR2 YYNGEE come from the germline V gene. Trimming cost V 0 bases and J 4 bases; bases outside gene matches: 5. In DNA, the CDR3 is TGTGCCAGCAGCGTAGGACAGGGGATGGGCACCGGGGAGCTGTTTTTT. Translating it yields CASSVGQGMGTGELFF.

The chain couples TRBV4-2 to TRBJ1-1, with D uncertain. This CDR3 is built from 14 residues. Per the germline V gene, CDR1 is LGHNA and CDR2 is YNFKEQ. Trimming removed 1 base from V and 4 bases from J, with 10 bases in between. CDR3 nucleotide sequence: TGTGCCAGCAGCCAAGGTTTTGGCGGCACTGAAGCTTTCTTT. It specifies CASSQGFGGTEAFF.

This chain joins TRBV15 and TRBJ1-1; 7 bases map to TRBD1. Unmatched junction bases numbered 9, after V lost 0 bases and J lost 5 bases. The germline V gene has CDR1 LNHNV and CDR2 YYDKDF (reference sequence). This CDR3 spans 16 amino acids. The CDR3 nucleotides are TGTGCCACCAGCAGAGATGCCTCCGGACAGGCTACTGAAGCTTTCTTT. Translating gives CATSRDASGQATEAFF. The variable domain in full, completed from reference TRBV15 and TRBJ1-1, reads DAMVIQNPRYQVTQFGKPVTLSCSQTLNHNVMYWYQQKSSQAPKLLFHYYDKDFNNEADTPDNFQSRRPNTSFCFLDIRSPGLGDTAMYLCATSRDASGQATEAFFGQGTRLTVV.